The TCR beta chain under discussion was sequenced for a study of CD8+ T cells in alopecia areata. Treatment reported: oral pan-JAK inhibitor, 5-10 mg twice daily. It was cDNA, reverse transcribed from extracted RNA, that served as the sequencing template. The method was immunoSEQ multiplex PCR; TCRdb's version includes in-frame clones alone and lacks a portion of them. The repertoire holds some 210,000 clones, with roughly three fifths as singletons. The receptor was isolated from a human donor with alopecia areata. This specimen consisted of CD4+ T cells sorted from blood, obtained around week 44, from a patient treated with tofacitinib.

CDR3 region: CASSDRGRYNSPLHF. CDR3 DNA sequence: TGTGCCAGCAGTGACCGGGGACGGTATAATTCACCCCTCCACTTT. V gene TRBV25-1 combines with J gene TRBJ1-6; tentatively, D is TRBD1 (5 bases). The CDR3 runs 15 residues. CDR1 is MGHDK and CDR2 is SYGVNS in the germline V gene. Trimming took 3 bases from V and 4 from J, leaving 10 bases between them. Supplemented by reference TRBV25-1 and TRBJ1-6, the full variable domain reads EADIYQTPRYLVIGTGKKITLECSQTMGHDKMYWYQQDPGMELHLIHYSYGVNSTEKGDLSSESTVSRIRTEHFPLTLESARPSHTSQYLCASSDRGRYNSPLHFGNGTRLTVT.